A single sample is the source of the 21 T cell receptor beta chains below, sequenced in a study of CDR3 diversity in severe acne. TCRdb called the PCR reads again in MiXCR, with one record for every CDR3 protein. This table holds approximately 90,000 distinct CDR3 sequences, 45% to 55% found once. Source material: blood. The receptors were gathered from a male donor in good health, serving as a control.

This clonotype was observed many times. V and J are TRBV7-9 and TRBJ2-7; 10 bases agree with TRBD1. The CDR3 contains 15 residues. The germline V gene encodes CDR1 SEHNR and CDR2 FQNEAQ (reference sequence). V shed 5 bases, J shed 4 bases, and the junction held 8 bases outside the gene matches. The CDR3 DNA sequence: TGTGCCAGCAGCCCTAGACAGGGGGCAGGGTACGAGCAGTACTTC. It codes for CASSPRQGAGYEQYF.

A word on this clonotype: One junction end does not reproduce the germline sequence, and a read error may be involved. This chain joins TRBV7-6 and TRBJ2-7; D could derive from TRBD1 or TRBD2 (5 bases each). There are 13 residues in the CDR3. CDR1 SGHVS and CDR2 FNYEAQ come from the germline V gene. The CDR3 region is CASSPQGAGELYF. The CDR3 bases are TGTGCTAGCAGCCCGCAGGGTGCCGGGGAGCTGTACTTC.

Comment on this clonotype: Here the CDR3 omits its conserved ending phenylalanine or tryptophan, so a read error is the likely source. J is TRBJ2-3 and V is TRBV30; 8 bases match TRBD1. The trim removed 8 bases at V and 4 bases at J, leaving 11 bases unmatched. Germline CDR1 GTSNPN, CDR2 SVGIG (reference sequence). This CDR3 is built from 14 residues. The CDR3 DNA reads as TGTGCCCGTTCTGGACAGGGTAGCGCAGATACGCAGTATCTT. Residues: CARSGQGSADTQYL.

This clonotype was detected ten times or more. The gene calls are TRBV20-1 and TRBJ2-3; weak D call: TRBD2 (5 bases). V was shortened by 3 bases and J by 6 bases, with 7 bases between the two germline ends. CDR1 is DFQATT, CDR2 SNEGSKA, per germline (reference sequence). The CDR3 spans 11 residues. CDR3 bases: TGCAGTGCTAGTCGAGGGGATACGCAGTATTTT. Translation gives CSASRGDTQYF.

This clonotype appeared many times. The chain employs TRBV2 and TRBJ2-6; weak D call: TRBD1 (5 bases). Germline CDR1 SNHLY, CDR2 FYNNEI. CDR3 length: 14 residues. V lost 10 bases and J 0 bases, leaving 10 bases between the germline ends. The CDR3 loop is CAIRQISGANVLTF. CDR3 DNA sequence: TGTGCCATCCGACAGATCTCTGGGGCCAACGTCCTGACTTTC.

The chain's CDR3 is CASSDSGGGQSYEQYF. CDR3 in DNA: TGTGCCAGCAGTGACTCCGGCGGGGGGCAGAGTTACGAGCAGTACTTC. The rearrangement uses TRBV6-4 and TRBJ2-7, with 8 nucleotides matching TRBD2. The CDR3 is 16 residues long. In germline, CDR1 is MRHNA, CDR2 SNTAGT. Unmatched junction bases numbered 8, after V lost 0 bases and J lost 4 bases.

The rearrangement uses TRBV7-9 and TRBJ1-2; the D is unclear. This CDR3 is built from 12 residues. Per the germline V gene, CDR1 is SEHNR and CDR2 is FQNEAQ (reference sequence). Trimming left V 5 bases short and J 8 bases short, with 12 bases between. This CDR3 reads CASSLDTTGYTF. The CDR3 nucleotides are TGTGCCAGCAGCCTCGACACCACGGGCTACACCTTC. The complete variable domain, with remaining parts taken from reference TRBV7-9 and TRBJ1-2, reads DTGVSQNPRHKITKRGQNVTFRCDPISEHNRLYWYRQTLGQGPEFLTYFQNEAQLEKSRLLSDRFSAERPKGSFSTLEIQRTEQGDSAMYLCASSLDTTGYTFGSGTRLTVV.

CDR3 nucleotide sequence: TGCGCCAGCAGCTTGGAACAGGGGGCCGCTGAAGCTTTCTTT. Its protein is CASSLEQGAAEAFF. The chain has TRBV5-1 and TRBJ1-1, with 9 bases lining up with TRBD1. The V and J ends lost 0 bases and 6 bases, in that order; junction bases with no gene match: 3. CDR1 is SGHRS, CDR2 YFSETQ, per germline. This CDR3 is built from 14 residues.

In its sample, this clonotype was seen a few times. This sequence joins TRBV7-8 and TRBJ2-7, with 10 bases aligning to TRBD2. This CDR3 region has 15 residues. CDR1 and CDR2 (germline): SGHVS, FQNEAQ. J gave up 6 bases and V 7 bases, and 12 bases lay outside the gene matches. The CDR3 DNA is TGTGCCAGCAAAAAATTGGCTAGCGGGAGTGCCGAGCAGTACTTC. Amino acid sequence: CASKKLASGSAEQYF.

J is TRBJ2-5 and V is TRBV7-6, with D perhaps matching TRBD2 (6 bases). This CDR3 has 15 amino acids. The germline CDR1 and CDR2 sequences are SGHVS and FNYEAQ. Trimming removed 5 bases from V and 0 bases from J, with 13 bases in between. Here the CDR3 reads CASSEEGNNQETQYF. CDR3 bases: TGTGCCAGCAGCGAGGAGGGGAACAACCAAGAGACCCAGTACTTC.

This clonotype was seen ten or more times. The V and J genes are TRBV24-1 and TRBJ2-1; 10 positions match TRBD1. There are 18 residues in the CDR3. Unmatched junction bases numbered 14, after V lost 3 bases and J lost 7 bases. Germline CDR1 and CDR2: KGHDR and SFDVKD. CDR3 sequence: CATSDPSLRTGGRNEQFF. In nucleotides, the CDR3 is TGTGCCACCAGTGATCCCTCTCTCCGGACAGGGGGTAGAAATGAGCAGTTCTTC.

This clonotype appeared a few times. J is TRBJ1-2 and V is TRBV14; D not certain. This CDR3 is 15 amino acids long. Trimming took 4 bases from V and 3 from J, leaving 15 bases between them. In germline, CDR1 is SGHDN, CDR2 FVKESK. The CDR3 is CASSPRGTQHYGYTF. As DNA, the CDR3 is TGTGCCAGCAGCCCCCGGGGAACCCAACACTATGGCTACACCTTC.

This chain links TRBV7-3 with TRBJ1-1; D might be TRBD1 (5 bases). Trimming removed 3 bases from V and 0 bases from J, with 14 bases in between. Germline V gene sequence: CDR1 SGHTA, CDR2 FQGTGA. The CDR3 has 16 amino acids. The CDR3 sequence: CASSFGREQMNTEAFF. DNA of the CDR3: TGTGCCAGCAGCTTCGGCAGGGAGCAAATGAACACTGAAGCTTTCTTT.

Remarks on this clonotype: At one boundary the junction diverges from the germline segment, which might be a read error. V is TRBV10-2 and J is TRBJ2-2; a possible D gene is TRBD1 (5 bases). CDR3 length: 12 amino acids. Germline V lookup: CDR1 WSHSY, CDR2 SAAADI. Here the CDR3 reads CASSSGNGELFF. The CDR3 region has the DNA TGTGCCAGCAGTTCAGGGAACGGGGAGCTGTTTTTT.

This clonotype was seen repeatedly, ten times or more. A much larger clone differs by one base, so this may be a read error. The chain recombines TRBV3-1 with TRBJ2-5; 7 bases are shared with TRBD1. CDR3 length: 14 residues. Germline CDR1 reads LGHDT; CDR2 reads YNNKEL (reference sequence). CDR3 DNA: TGTGCCGGCAGCCAACCAGACAGGGTAGAGACCCAGTACTTC. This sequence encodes CAGSQPDRVETQYF.

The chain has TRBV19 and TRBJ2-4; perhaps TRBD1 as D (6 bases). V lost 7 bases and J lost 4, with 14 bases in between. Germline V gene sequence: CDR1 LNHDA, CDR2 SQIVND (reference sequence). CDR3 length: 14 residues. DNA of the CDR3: TGTGCCAGTACCCCGGGACATCAGAAAAACATTCAGTACTTC. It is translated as CASTPGHQKNIQYF.

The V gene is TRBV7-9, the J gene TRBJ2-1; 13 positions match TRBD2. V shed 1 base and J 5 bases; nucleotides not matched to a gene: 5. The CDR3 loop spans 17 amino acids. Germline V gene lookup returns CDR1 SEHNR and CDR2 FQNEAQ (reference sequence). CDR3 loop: CASSLGGLAGNDNEQFF. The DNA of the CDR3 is TGTGCCAGCAGCTTAGGGGGACTAGCGGGGAACGACAATGAGCAGTTCTTC.

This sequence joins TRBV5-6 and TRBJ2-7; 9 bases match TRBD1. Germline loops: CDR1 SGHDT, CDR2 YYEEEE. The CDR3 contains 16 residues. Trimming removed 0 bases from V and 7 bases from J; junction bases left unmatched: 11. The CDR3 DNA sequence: TGTGCCAGCAGCTTGGGGACAGGGGACTCCCTCGAGGAGCAGTACTTC. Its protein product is CASSLGTGDSLEEQYF.

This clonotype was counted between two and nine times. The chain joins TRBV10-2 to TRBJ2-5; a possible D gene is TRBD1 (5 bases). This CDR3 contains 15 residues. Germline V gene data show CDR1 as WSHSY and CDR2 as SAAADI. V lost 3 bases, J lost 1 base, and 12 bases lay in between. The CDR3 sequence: CASSDFRTTQETQYF. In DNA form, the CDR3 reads TGCGCCAGCAGTGACTTCCGGACAACCCAAGAGACCCAGTACTTC.

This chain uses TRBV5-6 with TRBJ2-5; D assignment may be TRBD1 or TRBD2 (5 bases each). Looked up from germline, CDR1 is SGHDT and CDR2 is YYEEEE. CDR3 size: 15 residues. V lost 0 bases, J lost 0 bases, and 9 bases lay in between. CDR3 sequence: CASSLVGEYQETQYF. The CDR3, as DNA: TGTGCCAGCAGCTTGGTAGGGGAGTACCAAGAGACCCAGTACTTC.

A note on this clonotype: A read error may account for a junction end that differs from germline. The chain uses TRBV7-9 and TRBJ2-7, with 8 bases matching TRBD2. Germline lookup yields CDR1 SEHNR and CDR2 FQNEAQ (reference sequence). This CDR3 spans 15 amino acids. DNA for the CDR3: TGCGCCAGCAGCCCCCGGCGGGGGGCGGACAGCGAGCAGTACTTC. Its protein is CASSPRRGADSEQYF.